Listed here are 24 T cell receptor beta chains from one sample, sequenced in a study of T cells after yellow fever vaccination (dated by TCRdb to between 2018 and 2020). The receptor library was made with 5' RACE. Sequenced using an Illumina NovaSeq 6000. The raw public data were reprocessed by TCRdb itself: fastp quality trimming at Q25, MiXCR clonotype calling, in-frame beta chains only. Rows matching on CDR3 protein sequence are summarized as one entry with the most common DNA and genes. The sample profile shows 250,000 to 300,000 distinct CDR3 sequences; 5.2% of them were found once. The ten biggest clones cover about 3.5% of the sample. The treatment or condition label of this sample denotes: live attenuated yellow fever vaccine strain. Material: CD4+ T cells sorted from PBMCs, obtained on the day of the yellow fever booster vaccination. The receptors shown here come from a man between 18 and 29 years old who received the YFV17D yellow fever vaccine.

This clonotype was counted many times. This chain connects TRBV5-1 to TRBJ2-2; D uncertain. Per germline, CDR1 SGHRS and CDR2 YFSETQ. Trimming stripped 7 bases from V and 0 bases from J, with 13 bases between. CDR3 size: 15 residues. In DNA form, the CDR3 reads TGCGCCAGCCTATTAGAGCCCCCGAACACCGGGGAGCTGTTTTTT. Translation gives CASLLEPPNTGELFF.

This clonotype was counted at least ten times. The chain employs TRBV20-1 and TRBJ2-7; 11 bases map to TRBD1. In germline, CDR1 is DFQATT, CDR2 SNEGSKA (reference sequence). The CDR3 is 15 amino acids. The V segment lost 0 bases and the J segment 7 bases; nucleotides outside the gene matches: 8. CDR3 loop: CSARDPGQGAREQYV. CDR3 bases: TGCAGTGCTAGAGACCCCGGACAGGGGGCGAGGGAGCAGTACGTC.

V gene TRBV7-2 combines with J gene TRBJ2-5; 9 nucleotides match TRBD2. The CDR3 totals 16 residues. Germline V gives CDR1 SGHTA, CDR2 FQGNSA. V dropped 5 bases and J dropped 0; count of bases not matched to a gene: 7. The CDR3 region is CASSPSSGGHQETQYF. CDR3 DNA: TGTGCCAGCAGCCCAAGTAGCGGGGGTCACCAAGAGACCCAGTACTTC. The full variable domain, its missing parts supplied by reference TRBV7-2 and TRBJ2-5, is GAGVSQSPSNKVTEKGKDVELRCDPISGHTALYWYRQSLGQGLEFLIYFQGNSAPDKSGLPSDRFSAERTGGSVSTLTIQRTQQEDSAVYLCASSPSSGGHQETQYFGPGTRLLVL.

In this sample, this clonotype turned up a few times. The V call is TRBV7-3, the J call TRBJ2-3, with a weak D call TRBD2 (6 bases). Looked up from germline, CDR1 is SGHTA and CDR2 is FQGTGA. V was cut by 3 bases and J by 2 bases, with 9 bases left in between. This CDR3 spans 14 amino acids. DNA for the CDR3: TGTGCCAGCAGCTTCGGCGGGGACACAGATACGCAGTATTTT. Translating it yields CASSFGGDTDTQYF.

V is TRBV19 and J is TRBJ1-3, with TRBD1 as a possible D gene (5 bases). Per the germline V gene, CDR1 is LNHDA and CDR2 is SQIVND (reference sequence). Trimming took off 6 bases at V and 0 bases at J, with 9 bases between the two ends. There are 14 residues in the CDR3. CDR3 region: CASRGRRSGNTIYF. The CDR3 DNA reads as TGTGCCAGTAGGGGACGGCGCTCTGGAAACACCATATATTTT.

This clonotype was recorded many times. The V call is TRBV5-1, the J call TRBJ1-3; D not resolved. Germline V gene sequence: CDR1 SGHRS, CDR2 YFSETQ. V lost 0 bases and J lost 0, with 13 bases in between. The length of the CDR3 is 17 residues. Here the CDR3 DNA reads TGCGCCAGCAGCTTGGCCAGCGGCTCGAGCTCTGGAAACACCATATATTTT. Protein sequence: CASSLASGSSSGNTIYF.

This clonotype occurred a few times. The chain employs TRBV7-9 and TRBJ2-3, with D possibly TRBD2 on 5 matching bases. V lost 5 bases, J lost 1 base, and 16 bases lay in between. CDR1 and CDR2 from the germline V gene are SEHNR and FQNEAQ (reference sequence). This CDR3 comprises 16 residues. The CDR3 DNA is TGTGCCAGCAGCCGCAGAGTGAGGGCTGGCACAGATACGCAGTATTTT. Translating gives CASSRRVRAGTDTQYF.

CDR3 loop: CSASRQGPDTGELFF. The CDR3 nucleotides are TGCAGTGCTAGCCGACAGGGGCCGGACACCGGGGAGCTGTTTTTT. The gene calls are TRBV20-1 and TRBJ2-2; 8 bases agree with TRBD1. The CDR3 consists of 15 residues. Unmatched junction bases numbered 6, after V lost 3 bases and J lost 3 bases. Germline V CDR1 and CDR2: DFQATT, SNEGSKA (reference sequence).

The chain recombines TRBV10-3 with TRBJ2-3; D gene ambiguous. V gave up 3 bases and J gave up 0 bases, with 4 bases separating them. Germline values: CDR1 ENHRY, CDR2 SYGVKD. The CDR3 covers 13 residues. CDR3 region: CAISDKSTDTQYF. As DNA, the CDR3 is TGTGCCATCAGTGATAAAAGCACAGATACGCAGTATTTT.

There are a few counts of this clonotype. CDR3 coding DNA: TGCGCCAGCAGCTTGCCCAGTTACGCTGAAGCTTTCTTT. It codes for CASSLPSYAEAFF. The V and J genes are TRBV5-1 and TRBJ1-1; D call uncertain. The V end was cut by 1 base, the J end by 6 bases, with 10 bases between. The CDR3 spans 13 residues. Germline lookup yields CDR1 SGHRS and CDR2 YFSETQ.

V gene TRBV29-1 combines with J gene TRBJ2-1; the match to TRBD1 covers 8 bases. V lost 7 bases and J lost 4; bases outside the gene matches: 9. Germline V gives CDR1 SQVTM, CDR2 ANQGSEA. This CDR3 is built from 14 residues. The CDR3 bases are TGCAGCGCTACCCAGGGGGCTGGATACAATGAGCAGTTCTTC. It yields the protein CSATQGAGYNEQFF.

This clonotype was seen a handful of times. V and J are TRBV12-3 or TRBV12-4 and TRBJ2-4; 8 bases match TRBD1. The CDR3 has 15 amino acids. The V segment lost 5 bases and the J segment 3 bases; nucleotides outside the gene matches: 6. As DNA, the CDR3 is TGTGCCAGCAGTCCAGGGACAGGAAACAAAAACATTCAGTACTTC. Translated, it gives CASSPGTGNKNIQYF.

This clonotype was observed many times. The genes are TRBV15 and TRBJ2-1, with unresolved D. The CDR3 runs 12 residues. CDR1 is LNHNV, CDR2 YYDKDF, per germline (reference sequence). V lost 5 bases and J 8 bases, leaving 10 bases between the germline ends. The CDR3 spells CATSPTWDEQFF. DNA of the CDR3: TGTGCCACCAGCCCGACTTGGGATGAGCAGTTCTTC.

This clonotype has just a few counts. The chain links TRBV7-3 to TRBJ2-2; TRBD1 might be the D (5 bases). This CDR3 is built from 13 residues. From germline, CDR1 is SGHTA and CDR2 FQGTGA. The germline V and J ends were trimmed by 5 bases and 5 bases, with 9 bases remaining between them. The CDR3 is CASSIQVTGELFF. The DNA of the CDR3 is TGTGCCAGCAGCATACAGGTTACCGGGGAGCTGTTTTTT.

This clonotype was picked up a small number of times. CDR3 nucleotide sequence: TGTGCCAGCAGCTTGTCCGTGGGACAGGGAGGATATGGCTACACCTTC. Residues: CASSLSVGQGGYGYTF. J is TRBJ1-2 and V is TRBV5-4, with 9 bases aligning to TRBD1. The length of the CDR3 is 16 residues. With 1 base clipped from V and 5 bases from J, the junction kept 9 bases outside the gene matches. The V gene's germline CDR1 is SGHNT and CDR2 YYREEE (reference sequence).

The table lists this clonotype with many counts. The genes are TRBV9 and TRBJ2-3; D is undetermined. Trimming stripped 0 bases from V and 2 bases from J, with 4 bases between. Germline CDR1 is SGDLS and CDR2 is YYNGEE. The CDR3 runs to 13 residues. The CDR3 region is CASSVDPTDTQYF. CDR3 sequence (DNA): TGTGCCAGCAGCGTAGACCCCACAGATACGCAGTATTTT.

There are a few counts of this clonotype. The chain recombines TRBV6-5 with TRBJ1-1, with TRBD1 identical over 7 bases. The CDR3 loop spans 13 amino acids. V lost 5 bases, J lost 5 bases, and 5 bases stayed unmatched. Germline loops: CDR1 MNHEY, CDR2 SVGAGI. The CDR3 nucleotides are TGTGCCAGCAGTGGGACAGTGGGAACTGAAGCTTTCTTT. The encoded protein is CASSGTVGTEAFF.

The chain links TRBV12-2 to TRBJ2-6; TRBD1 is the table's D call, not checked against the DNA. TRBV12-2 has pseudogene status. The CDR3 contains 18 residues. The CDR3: CASRLAPGRLSGANVLTF. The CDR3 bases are TGTGCAAGTCGCTTAGCCCCGGGCAGGCTCTCTGGGGCCAACGTCCTGACTTTC.

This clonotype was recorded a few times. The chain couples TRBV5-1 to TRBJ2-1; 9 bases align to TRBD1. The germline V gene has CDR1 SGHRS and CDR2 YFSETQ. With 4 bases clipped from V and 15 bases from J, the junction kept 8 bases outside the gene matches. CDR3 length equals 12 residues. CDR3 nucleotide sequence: TGCGCCAGCAGCCTTGACAGGGGGACATGGTTCTTC. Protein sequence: CASSLDRGTWFF.

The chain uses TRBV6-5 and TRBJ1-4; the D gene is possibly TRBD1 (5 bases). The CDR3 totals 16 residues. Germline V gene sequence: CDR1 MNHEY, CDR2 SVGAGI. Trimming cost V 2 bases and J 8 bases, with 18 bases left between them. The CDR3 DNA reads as TGTGCCAGCAGTTACGCACAATCGTCACGGGGCGAAAAACTGTTTTTT. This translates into CASSYAQSSRGEKLFF.

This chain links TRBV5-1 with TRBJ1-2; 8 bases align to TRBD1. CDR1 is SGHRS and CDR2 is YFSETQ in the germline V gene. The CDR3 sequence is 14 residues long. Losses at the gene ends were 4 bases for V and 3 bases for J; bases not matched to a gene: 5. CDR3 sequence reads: CASSMQGAHYGYTF. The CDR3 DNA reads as TGCGCCAGCAGCATGCAGGGGGCCCACTATGGCTACACCTTC.

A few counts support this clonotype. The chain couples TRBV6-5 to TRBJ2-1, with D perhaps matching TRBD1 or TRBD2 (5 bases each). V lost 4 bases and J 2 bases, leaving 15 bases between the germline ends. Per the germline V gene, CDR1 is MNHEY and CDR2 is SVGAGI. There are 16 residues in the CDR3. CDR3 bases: TGTGCCAGCAGTTCCCGGGGTCAGGGCCCCTACAATGAGCAGTTCTTC. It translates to CASSSRGQGPYNEQFF.

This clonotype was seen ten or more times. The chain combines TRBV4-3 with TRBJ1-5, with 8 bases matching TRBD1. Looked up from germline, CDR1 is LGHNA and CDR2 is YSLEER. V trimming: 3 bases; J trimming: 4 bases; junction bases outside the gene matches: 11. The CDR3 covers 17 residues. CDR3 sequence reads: CASSQTVAGQVNQPQHF. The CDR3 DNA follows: TGCGCCAGCAGCCAGACTGTAGCGGGACAGGTTAATCAGCCCCAGCATTTT.

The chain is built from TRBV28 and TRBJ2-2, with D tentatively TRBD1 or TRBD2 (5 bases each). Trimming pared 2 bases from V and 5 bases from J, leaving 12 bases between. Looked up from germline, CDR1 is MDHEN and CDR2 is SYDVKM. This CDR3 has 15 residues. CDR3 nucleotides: TGTGCCAGCAGTTTAGGGGACGTAGGGACCGGGGAGCTGTTTTTT. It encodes CASSLGDVGTGELFF.